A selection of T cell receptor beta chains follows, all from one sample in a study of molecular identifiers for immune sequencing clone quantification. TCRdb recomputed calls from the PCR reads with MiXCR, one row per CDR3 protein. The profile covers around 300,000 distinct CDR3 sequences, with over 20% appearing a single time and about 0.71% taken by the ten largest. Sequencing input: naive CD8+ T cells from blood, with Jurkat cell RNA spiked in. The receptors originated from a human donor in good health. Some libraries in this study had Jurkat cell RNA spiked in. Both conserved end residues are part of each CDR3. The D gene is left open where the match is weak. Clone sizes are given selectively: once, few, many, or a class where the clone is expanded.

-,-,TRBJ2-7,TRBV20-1,CSASGVWALEQYF,TGCAGTGCTAGTGGAGTCTGGGCCCTCGAGCAGTACTTC
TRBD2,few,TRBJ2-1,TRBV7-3,CASSSQRDAYNEQFF,TGTGCCAGCAGTTCCCAGCGGGACGCATACAATGAGCAGTTCTTC
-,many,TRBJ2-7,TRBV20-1,CSARDPGAGYEQYF,TGCAGTGCTAGAGATCCTGGAGCCGGCTACGAGCAGTACTTC
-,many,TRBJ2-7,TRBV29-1,CSVEENPYEQYF,TGCAGCGTTGAGGAGAATCCCTACGAGCAGTACTTC
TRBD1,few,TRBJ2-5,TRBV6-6,CASSYSTGGPAGTQYF,TGTGCCAGCAGTTACTCAACAGGGGGTCCTGCGGGGACCCAGTACTTC
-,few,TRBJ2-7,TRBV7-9,CASSLATDEQYF,TGTGCCAGCAGCTTAGCCACAGACGAGCAGTACTTC
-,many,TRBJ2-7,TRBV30,CAWSVDSAYEQYF,TGTGCCTGGAGCGTGGATAGTGCCTACGAGCAGTACTTC
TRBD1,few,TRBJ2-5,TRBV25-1,CASSDLRGQGRETQYF,TGTGCCAGCAGTGACCTAAGGGGGCAGGGTCGAGAGACCCAGTACTTC
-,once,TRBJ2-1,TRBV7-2,CASSLVGGEGDDKQFF,TGTGCCAGCAGCTTAGTAGGGGGAGAGGGGGATGATAAGCAGTTCTTC
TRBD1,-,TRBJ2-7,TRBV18,CASSPYPGQETKWGYEQYF,TGTGCCAGCTCACCTTACCCCGGACAGGAGACAAAATGGGGTTACGAGCAGTACTTC
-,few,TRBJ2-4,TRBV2,CASSGGLENIQYF,TGTGCCAGCAGTGGCGGGCTGGAAAACATTCAGTACTTC
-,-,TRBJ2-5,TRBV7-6,CASSLAFVGVQETQYF,TGTGCCAGCAGCTTAGCATTTGTGGGGGTGCAAGAGACCCAGTACTTC
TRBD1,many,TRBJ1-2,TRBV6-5,CASSPGQYGYTF,TGTGCCAGCAGCCCGGGACAGTATGGCTACACCTTC
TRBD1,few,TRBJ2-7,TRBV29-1,CSVEGTGETYEQYF,TGCAGCGTCGAAGGGACAGGGGAAACCTACGAGCAGTACTTC
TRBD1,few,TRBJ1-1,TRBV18,CASSGPGTGLNTEAFF,TGTGCCAGCTCAGGTCCCGGGACAGGACTGAACACTGAAGCTTTCTTT
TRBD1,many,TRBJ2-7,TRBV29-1,CSVGAAGGYEQYF,TGCAGCGTTGGCGCGGCAGGGGGCTACGAGCAGTACTTC
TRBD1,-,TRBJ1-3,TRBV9,CASSVTGGSGNTIYF,TGTGCCAGCAGCGTTACAGGGGGATCTGGAAACACCATATATTTT
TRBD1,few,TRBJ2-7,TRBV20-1,CSARPTGQGDEQYF,TGCAGTGCCCGTCCCACGGGACAGGGTGACGAGCAGTACTTC
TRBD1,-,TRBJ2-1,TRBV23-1,CVSSQSRDRDNNEQFF,TGCGTCAGCAGTCAATCGAGGGACAGGGATAACAATGAGCAGTTCTTC
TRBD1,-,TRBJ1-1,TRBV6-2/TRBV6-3,CAGSTTGDLLDGFF,TGTGCCGGCAGTACGACAGGGGACCTCCTGGATGGTTTCTTT
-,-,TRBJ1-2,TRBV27,CACSLSANYGYTF,TGTGCCTGCAGTTTATCCGCTAACTATGGCTACACCTTC
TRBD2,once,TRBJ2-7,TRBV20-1,CSARPSGPGGYEQYF,TGCAGTGCTAGACCCTCCGGCCCGGGGGGCTACGAGCAGTACTTC
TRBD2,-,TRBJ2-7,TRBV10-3,CATETSEGWNYEQYF,TGTGCCACCGAGACTAGCGAGGGGTGGAACTACGAGCAGTACTTC
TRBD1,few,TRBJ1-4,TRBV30,CALSGGGHNEKLFF,TGTGCCTTGTCAGGAGGGGGCCATAATGAAAAACTGTTTTTT
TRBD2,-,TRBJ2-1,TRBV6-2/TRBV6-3,CASSSSGGLYNEQFF,TGTGCCAGCAGTTCGAGCGGGGGGCTATACAATGAGCAGTTCTTC
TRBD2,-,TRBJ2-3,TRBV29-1,CSVERRVAGGYGDTQYF,TGCAGCGTTGAAAGACGGGTAGCGGGGGGTTATGGGGATACGCAGTATTTT
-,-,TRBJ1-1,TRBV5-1,CASSLNKGMNTEAFF,TGCGCCAGCAGCTTGAATAAAGGCATGAACACTGAAGCTTTCTTT
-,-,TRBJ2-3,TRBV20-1,CSARPLGIRGDTQYF,TGCAGTGCTAGACCCCTGGGGATTCGCGGAGATACGCAGTATTTT
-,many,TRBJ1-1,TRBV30,CAWSEGAEAFF,TGTGCCTGGAGTGAAGGGGCTGAAGCTTTCTTT
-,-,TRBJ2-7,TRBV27,CASSPTRQGLGEQYF,TGTGCCAGCAGCCCGACCCGACAAGGTCTGGGCGAGCAGTACTTC
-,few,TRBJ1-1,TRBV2,CASSEATYPEAFF,TGTGCCAGCAGTGAAGCGACTTACCCTGAAGCTTTCTTT
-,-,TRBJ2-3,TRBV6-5,CASSYWASGTDTQYF,TGTGCCAGCAGTTACTGGGCTAGCGGCACAGATACGCAGTATTTT
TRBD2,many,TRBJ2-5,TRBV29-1,CSVEGLAGQETQYF,TGCAGCGTTGAGGGACTAGCGGGACAGGAGACCCAGTACTTC
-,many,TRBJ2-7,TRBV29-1,CSVDPGNHDPYEQYF,TGCAGCGTTGATCCCGGTAACCACGACCCCTACGAGCAGTACTTC
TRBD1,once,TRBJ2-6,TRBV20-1,CSATPIRDRGYSSGANVLTF,TGCAGTGCTACCCCTATACGGGACAGAGGGTATTCTTCTGGGGCCAACGTCCTGACTTTC
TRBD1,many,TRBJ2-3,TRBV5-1,CASSWRQGERDTQYF,TGCGCCAGCAGCTGGAGACAGGGCGAAAGAGATACGCAGTATTTT
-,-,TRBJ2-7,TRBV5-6,CASSAWGGGSYEQYF,TGTGCCAGCAGCGCTTGGGGGGGCGGCTCCTACGAGCAGTACTTC
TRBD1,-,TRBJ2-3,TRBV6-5,CASSTTGGGTDTQYF,TGTGCCAGCAGCACGACAGGGGGAGGCACAGATACGCAGTATTTT
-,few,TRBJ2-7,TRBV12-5,CASGVRGYEQYF,TGTGCTAGTGGTGTTCGGGGATACGAGCAGTACTTC
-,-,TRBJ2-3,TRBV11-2,CASSLGASASDTQYF,TGTGCCAGCAGCTTAGGGGCCAGCGCCTCAGATACGCAGTATTTT
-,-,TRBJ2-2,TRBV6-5,CASSYSRGLLAELFF,TGTGCCAGCAGTTACTCGCGGGGACTCTTGGCGGAGCTGTTTTTT
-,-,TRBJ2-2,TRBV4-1,CASSQEKYTGELFF,TGCGCCAGCAGCCAAGAAAAGTACACCGGGGAGCTGTTTTTT
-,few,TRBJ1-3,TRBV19,CASSIGGGYSGNTIYF,TGTGCCAGTAGTATCGGCGGGGGCTACTCTGGAAACACCATATATTTT
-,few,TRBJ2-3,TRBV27,CASGFRDTSTDTQYF,TGTGCCAGCGGCTTCAGGGATACTAGCACAGATACGCAGTATTTT
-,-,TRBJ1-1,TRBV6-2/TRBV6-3,CASSYVVGAGDTEAFF,TGTGCCAGCAGTTATGTGGTCGGGGCAGGGGACACTGAAGCTTTCTTT
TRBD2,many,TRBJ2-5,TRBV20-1,CSAGVRLAGDLQETQYF,TGCAGTGCTGGCGTTCGATTAGCGGGAGACCTCCAAGAGACCCAGTACTTC
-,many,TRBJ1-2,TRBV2,CASKQDYGYTF,TGTGCCAGCAAACAGGATTATGGCTACACCTTC
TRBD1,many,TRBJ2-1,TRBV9,CASSAPQGPYNEQFF,TGTGCCAGCAGCGCCCCACAGGGGCCCTACAATGAGCAGTTCTTC
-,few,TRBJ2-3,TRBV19,CASSIDGAGTTDTQYF,TGTGCCAGTAGTATAGACGGCGCGGGAACCACAGATACGCAGTATTTT
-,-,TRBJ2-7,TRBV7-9,CASSPAPPHEQYF,TGTGCCAGCAGTCCTGCCCCACCACACGAGCAGTACTTC
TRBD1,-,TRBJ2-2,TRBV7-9,CASSPTPLAARQGSPGELFF,TGTGCCAGCAGCCCAACCCCCCTGGCCGCGAGACAGGGAAGCCCCGGGGAGCTGTTTTTT
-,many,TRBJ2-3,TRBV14,CASSAVFTDTQYF,TGTGCCAGCAGCGCAGTTTTCACAGATACGCAGTATTTT